This entry lists 29 T cell receptor beta chains sequenced from one sample in a study of Graves' ophthalmopathy and Graves' hyperthyroidism. Amplifying from RNA transcripts, the study obtained TCR beta CDR3 regions. RT-PCR with HTBI primers came first, then second-round multiplex PCR. TCRdb used MiXCR to reprocess the multiplex PCR reads, holding one entry per CDR3 protein. The repertoire has some 750,000 distinct CDR3 sequences, roughly two fifths of them found once; the top ten carry roughly 45%. The sequenced material came from peripheral blood. All receptors come from an adult man with Graves' ophthalmopathy.

In this sample, this clonotype turned up many times. The chain employs TRBV7-9 and TRBJ2-7, with 7 bases lining up with TRBD1. V dropped 1 base and J dropped 5; count of bases not matched to a gene: 8. Germline V CDR1 and CDR2: SEHNR, FQNEAQ (reference sequence). CDR3 length equals 15 residues. Here the CDR3 DNA reads TGTGCCAGCAGCTTAGTCGGGACAGCCAGAAACGAGCAGTACTTC. This gives the protein CASSLVGTARNEQYF.

The V call is TRBV20-1, the J call TRBJ1-1, with TRBD1 identical over 7 bases. Losses at the gene ends were 4 bases for V and 0 bases for J; bases not matched to a gene: 14. CDR1 DFQATT and CDR2 SNEGSKA come from the germline V gene (reference sequence). CDR3 size: 17 residues. CDR3 DNA sequence: TGCAGTGCTATAGATGGGACAGCCAGGACTATGAACACTGAAGCTTTCTTT. Translated, it gives CSAIDGTARTMNTEAFF.

This clonotype is a singleton in its sample. This sequence joins TRBV2 and TRBJ2-5; a possible D gene is TRBD2 (6 bases). Deletions cut 5 bases from V and 7 bases from J, with 11 bases between. The V gene's germline CDR1 is SNHLY and CDR2 FYNNEI. The CDR3 has 12 amino acids. CDR3 nucleotide sequence: TGTGCCAGCAGTCTTCAGGGAGGGACCCAGTACTTC. Translation gives CASSLQGGTQYF.

V gene TRBV19 combines with J gene TRBJ2-6, with D maybe TRBD2 (7 bases). The V and J ends lost 11 bases and 0 bases respectively, with 17 bases between them. CDR1 and CDR2 (germline): LNHDA, SQIVND (reference sequence). The CDR3 extends over 16 amino acids. The CDR3 is CAWSGGGSSGANVLTF. As DNA, the CDR3 is TGTGCCTGGAGTGGGGGGGGCTCCTCTGGGGCCAACGTCCTGACTTTC.

This clonotype was picked up a small number of times. This chain uses TRBV20-1 with TRBJ2-5; TRBD2 matches at 11 bases. This CDR3 has 14 amino acids. J gave up 3 bases and V 2 bases, and 2 bases lay outside the gene matches. The germline CDR1 and CDR2 sequences are DFQATT and SNEGSKA (reference sequence). In DNA, the CDR3 is TGCAGTGCTAGACTAGCGGGGGGTAAAGAGACCCAGTACTTC. Encoded protein: CSARLAGGKETQYF.

This clonotype came up many times. The J gene is TRBJ2-5, the V gene TRBV29-1; 11 bases match TRBD1. Trimming cost V 6 bases and J 1 base; bases outside gene matches: 4. The V gene's germline CDR1 is SQVTM and CDR2 ANQGSEA. The CDR3 is made up of 14 amino acids. In DNA, the CDR3 is TGCAGCGTGGCCGGGACAGGGGGCCAAGAGACCCAGTACTTC. This translates into CSVAGTGGQETQYF.

This clonotype was detected a few times. The V gene is TRBV25-1, the J gene TRBJ1-6; TRBD1 is a possible D gene (6 bases). Germline V CDR1 and CDR2: MGHDK, SYGVNS. The CDR3 is made up of 14 amino acids. V lost 5 bases to trimming and J lost 8 bases, with 13 bases between them. In DNA form, the CDR3 reads TGTGCCAGCAGTTTCCCGGACAGTTATTCACCCCTCCACTTT. Encoded protein: CASSFPDSYSPLHF.

This clonotype was counted ten times or more. The V gene is TRBV7-9, the J gene TRBJ2-2; 8 bases agree with TRBD2. CDR3 length equals 16 residues. The germline gives CDR1 SEHNR, CDR2 FQNEAQ (reference sequence). Trimming cost V 6 bases and J 7 bases; bases outside gene matches: 13. The CDR3 spells CASRQSGSRIDGELFF. CDR3 nucleotides: TGTGCCAGCAGGCAAAGCGGGAGTCGGATTGACGGGGAGCTGTTTTTT.

V is TRBV12-3 or TRBV12-4 and J is TRBJ2-5; 14 bases are a match to TRBD2. Unmatched junction bases numbered 5, after V lost 3 bases and J lost 5 bases. This CDR3 comprises 16 residues. CDR3 in DNA: TGTGCCAGCAGTTTCCAGGGACTAGCGGGAGTGGAGACCCAGTACTTC. This encodes CASSFQGLAGVETQYF.

The sample holds a few counts of this clonotype. The chain is built from TRBV11-2 and TRBJ2-7; D not resolved. CDR3 size: 15 residues. The germline V gene has CDR1 SGHAT and CDR2 FQNNGV. Trimming took off 1 base at V and 3 bases at J, with 13 bases between the two ends. The CDR3 DNA reads as TGTGCCAGCAGCTTAGGCGACGGAGCTTACTACGAGCAGTACTTC. Protein: CASSLGDGAYYEQYF.

A few counts support this clonotype. The rearrangement links TRBV4-3 to TRBJ2-2; D call uncertain. Trimming pared 0 bases from V and 7 bases from J, leaving 6 bases between. This CDR3 is 13 amino acids long. The V gene's germline CDR1 is LGHNA and CDR2 YSLEER. In nucleotides, the CDR3 is TGCGCCAGCAGCCAAGAATCCAGCGGGGAGCTGTTTTTT. Protein: CASSQESSGELFF.

This clonotype was found many times. This sequence joins TRBV10-3 and TRBJ1-1; D gene ambiguous. This CDR3 comprises 12 residues. V was clipped by 11 bases and J by 5 bases, with 15 bases between them. CDR1 is ENHRY, CDR2 SYGVKD, per germline. CDR3 region: CALPEDGTEAFF. DNA of the CDR3: TGTGCCCTTCCTGAGGATGGGACTGAAGCTTTCTTT.

In DNA form, the CDR3 reads TGTGCCAGCAGCCAAGATCTCCAGGGGACCCAGTACTTC. It specifies CASSQDLQGTQYF. The chain is built from TRBV14 and TRBJ2-5; D is perhaps TRBD1 (5 bases). Trimming removed 0 bases from V and 7 bases from J, with 9 bases in between. Germline V gene sequence: CDR1 SGHDN, CDR2 FVKESK. The CDR3 extends over 13 amino acids.

This clonotype showed up many times. This rearrangement joins TRBV6-6 to TRBJ2-5; 7 nucleotides align to TRBD1. The CDR3 totals 15 residues. Germline V gene lookup returns CDR1 MNHNY and CDR2 SVGAGI (reference sequence). J lost 2 bases, V lost 7 bases, and 10 bases had no gene match. Here the CDR3 DNA reads TGTGCCAGCACCCCCTCGACAGGGCGGCAAGAGACCCAGTACTTC. It translates to CASTPSTGRQETQYF.

As regards this clonotype: One end of the junction fails to match germline, which may point to a read error. V gene TRBV7-9 combines with J gene TRBJ2-5; 7 bases are a match to TRBD1. Germline V CDR1 and CDR2: SEHNR, FQNEAQ (reference sequence). The CDR3 totals 14 residues. The CDR3 nucleotides are TGCGCCGGCAGCCAACGAGACAGGGTTGAGACCCAGTACTTC. Residues: CAGSQRDRVETQYF.

The rearrangement links TRBV7-4 to TRBJ2-7, with TRBD2 identical over 8 bases. Germline CDR1 SGHVT, CDR2 SQSDAQ. With 6 bases clipped from V and 7 bases from J, the junction kept 11 bases outside the gene matches. The CDR3 totals 14 residues. DNA of the CDR3: TGTGCCAGCAGAACTAGCGGCAAACTGAATGAGCAGTACTTC. Translating gives CASRTSGKLNEQYF.

The CDR3 DNA is TGTGCCAGCAGCCCGAACCACAATAGACTAGCGGGAGGCAACGAGCAGTACTTC. Its protein is CASSPNHNRLAGGNEQYF. V gene TRBV10-3 combines with J gene TRBJ2-7; 13 positions match TRBD2. The germline gives CDR1 ENHRY, CDR2 SYGVKD. The CDR3 length is 18 residues. J gave up 5 bases and V 10 bases, and 20 bases lay outside the gene matches.

This sequence joins TRBV15 and TRBJ2-7; D is perhaps TRBD1 (6 bases). The ends were cut back, 1 base at V and 6 bases at J, with 13 bases in the middle. The germline V gene encodes CDR1 LNHNV and CDR2 YYDKDF (reference sequence). The CDR3 covers 14 residues. This CDR3 reads CATSRGTDRPEQYF. Written as DNA, the CDR3 is TGTGCCACCAGCAGAGGGACAGACCGCCCCGAGCAGTACTTC.

This chain connects TRBV10-3 to TRBJ2-5; the match to TRBD1 covers 9 bases. The V and J ends lost 0 bases and 5 bases, in that order; junction bases with no gene match: 4. Germline V lookup: CDR1 ENHRY, CDR2 SYGVKD. The length of the CDR3 is 15 residues. CDR3 sequence: CAISESGQGPETQYF. As DNA, the CDR3 is TGTGCCATCAGTGAGTCTGGACAGGGGCCGGAGACCCAGTACTTC.

For this clonotype: At one of its ends the junction is not consistent with the germline gene, which may arise from a read error. The chain uses TRBV7-9 and TRBJ1-1; TRBD1 aligns across 7 bases. CDR1 is SEHNR, CDR2 FQNEAQ, per germline (reference sequence). The CDR3 loop spans 15 amino acids. The CDR3 nucleotides read TGTGCCAGCAGCTTCAGAAGGGACAGCTCCATACCGCAGGTGTTT. This sequence encodes CASSFRRDSSIPQVF.

Remarks on this clonotype: At one end, the junction sequence differs from germline, possibly due to a read error. The chain combines TRBV25-1 with TRBJ1-6, with TRBD1 matching 7 bases. Germline V lookup: CDR1 MGHDK, CDR2 SYGVNS. The CDR3 has 14 amino acids. CDR3 coding DNA: TGTGCCAGCAGACTGAACAGGGGTTATTCCCCCCTCCACTTT. Translation gives CASRLNRGYSPLHF.

In this sample, this clonotype turned up many times. The gene calls are TRBV7-2 and TRBJ1-2; D uncertain. Per the germline V gene, CDR1 is SGHTA and CDR2 is FQGNSA. V was cut by 1 base and J by 2 bases, with 8 bases left in between. The CDR3 consists of 14 residues. The CDR3 bases are TGTGCCAGCAGCTTAGATCCGGGAAACTATGGCTACACCTTC. Protein: CASSLDPGNYGYTF.

Concerning this clonotype itself: A read error may produce the germline difference seen at one junction end. This chain uses TRBV7-2 with TRBJ1-3, with 8 nucleotides matching TRBD1. The CDR3 length is 17 residues. The V gene's germline CDR1 is SGHTA and CDR2 FQGNSA. The chain's CDR3 is CAGSEGTGVISGNTIYF. Written as DNA, the CDR3 is TGTGCCGGCAGCGAAGGGACAGGCGTTATCTCTGGAAACACCATATATTTT.

There are a few counts of this clonotype. The chain is built from TRBV7-2 and TRBJ2-5; D possibly corresponds to TRBD2 (6 bases). The V gene's germline CDR1 is SGHTA and CDR2 FQGNSA. The CDR3 runs to 14 residues. Trimming took off 6 bases at V and 5 bases at J, with 16 bases between the two ends. Written as DNA, the CDR3 is TGTGCCAGCAGTTTGCTGGGGGAGGTGGAGACCCAGTACTTC. Translating gives CASSLLGEVETQYF.

Points on this clonotype: The junction does not match germline at one end; this may be a read error. The CDR3 DNA follows: TGTGCCAGCAGTGGGCGAAGCGGGAGGGCCGTTCCGGAGCAGTACTTC. It codes for CASSGRSGRAVPEQYF. The V call is TRBV10-3, the J call TRBJ2-7; TRBD2 matches at 10 bases. Germline values: CDR1 ENHRY, CDR2 SYGVKD. The length of the CDR3 is 16 residues.

V is TRBV5-5 and J is TRBJ1-2; D not certain. The V and J ends lost 2 bases and 0 bases respectively, with 11 bases between them. This CDR3 region has 15 residues. Germline values: CDR1 SGHKS, CDR2 YYEKEE (reference sequence). The CDR3 DNA reads as TGTGCCAGCAGCTTCTATGGGTTTACTAACTATGGCTACACCTTC. It encodes CASSFYGFTNYGYTF.

J is TRBJ2-5 and V is TRBV7-2; 7 nucleotides line up with TRBD2. CDR1 is SGHTA and CDR2 is FQGNSA in the germline V gene. V shed 5 bases, J shed 4 bases, and the junction held 10 bases outside the gene matches. This CDR3 has 15 amino acids. The CDR3 loop is CASSPEGGPGETQYF. The CDR3, as DNA: TGTGCCAGCAGCCCCGAGGGAGGGCCGGGAGAGACCCAGTACTTC.

This rearrangement joins TRBV7-9 to TRBJ2-7; D may correspond to TRBD1 or TRBD2 (6 bases each). Trimming removed 7 bases from V and 2 bases from J, with 15 bases in between. The CDR3 extends over 14 amino acids. Germline CDR1 is SEHNR and CDR2 is FQNEAQ (reference sequence). The CDR3 region is CASTPGGGPYEQYF. CDR3 nucleotide sequence: TGTGCCAGCACACCCGGGGGCGGGCCCTACGAGCAGTACTTC. Full variable domain (outside the CDR3, taken from reference TRBV7-9 and TRBJ2-7): DTGVSQNPRHKITKRGQNVTFRCDPISEHNRLYWYRQTLGQGPEFLTYFQNEAQLEKSRLLSDRFSAERPKGSFSTLEIQRTEQGDSAMYLCASTPGGGPYEQYFGPGTRLTVT.

The chain carries TRBV10-3 and TRBJ2-7, with a tentative D call TRBD2 (5 bases). Germline V CDR1 and CDR2: ENHRY, SYGVKD. V lost 8 bases, J lost 6 bases, and 20 bases lay in between. The CDR3 sequence is 14 residues long. CDR3 nucleotide sequence: TGTGCCATCCGGGATGCGGAGATGGGCGGCGAGCAGTACTTC. Translation: CAIRDAEMGGEQYF.